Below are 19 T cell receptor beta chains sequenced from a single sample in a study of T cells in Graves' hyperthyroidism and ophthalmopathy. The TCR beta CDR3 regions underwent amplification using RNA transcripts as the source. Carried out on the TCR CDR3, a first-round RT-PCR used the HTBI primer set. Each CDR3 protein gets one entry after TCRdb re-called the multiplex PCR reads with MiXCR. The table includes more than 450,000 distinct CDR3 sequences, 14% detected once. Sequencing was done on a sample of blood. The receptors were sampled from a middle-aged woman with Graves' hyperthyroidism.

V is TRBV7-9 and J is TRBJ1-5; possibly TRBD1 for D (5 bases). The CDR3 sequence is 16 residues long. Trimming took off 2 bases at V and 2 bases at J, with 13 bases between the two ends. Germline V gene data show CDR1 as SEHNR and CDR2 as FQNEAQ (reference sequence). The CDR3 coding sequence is TGTGCCAGCAGCTTACGCGGGGGTGACGGCAATCAGCCCCAGCATTTT. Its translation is CASSLRGGDGNQPQHF. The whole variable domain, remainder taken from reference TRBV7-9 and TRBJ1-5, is DTGVSQNPRHKITKRGQNVTFRCDPISEHNRLYWYRQTLGQGPEFLTYFQNEAQLEKSRLLSDRFSAERPKGSFSTLEIQRTEQGDSAMYLCASSLRGGDGNQPQHFGDGTRLSIL.

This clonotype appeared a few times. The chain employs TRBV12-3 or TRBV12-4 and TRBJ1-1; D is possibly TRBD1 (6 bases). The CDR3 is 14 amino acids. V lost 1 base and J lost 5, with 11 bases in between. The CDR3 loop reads CASSLGVRGTEAFF. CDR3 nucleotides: TGTGCCAGCAGTTTAGGGGTCAGGGGAACTGAAGCTTTCTTT.

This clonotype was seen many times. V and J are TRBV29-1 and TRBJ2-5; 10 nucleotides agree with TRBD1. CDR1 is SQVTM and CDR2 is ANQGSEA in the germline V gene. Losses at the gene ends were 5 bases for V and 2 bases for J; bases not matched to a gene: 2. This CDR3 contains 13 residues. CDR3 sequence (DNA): TGCAGCGTTAGGGACAGGGGACAAGAGACCCAGTACTTC. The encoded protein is CSVRDRGQETQYF.

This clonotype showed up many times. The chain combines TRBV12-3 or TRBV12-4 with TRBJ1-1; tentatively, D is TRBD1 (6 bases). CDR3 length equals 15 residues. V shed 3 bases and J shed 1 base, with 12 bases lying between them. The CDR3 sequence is CASSFPTGPNTEAFF. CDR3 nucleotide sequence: TGTGCCAGCAGTTTTCCGACAGGTCCGAACACTGAAGCTTTCTTT.

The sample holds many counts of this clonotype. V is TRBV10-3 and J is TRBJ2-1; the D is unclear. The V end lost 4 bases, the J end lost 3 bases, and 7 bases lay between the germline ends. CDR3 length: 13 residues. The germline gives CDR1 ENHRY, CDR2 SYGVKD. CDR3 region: CAISAVFYNEQFF. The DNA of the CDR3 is TGTGCCATCAGTGCAGTCTTCTACAATGAGCAGTTCTTC.

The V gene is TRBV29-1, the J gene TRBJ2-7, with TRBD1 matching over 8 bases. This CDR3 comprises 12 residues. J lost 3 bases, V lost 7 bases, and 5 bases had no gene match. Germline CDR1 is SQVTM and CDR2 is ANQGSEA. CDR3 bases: TGCAGCGCTTACGGGACAGGCTACGAGCAGTACTTC. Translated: CSAYGTGYEQYF.

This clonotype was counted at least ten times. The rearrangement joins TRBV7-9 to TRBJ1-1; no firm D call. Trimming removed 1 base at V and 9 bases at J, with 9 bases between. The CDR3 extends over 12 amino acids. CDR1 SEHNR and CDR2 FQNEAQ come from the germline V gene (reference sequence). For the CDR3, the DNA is TGTGCCAGCAGCTTAGAGCCAACTAAAGCTTTCTTT. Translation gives CASSLEPTKAFF.

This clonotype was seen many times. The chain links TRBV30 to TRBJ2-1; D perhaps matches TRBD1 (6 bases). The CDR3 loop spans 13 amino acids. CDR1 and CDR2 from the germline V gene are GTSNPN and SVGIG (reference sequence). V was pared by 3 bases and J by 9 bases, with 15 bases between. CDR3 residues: CAWSLNTRGEQFF. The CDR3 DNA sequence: TGTGCCTGGAGCCTTAACACCAGGGGTGAGCAGTTCTTC.

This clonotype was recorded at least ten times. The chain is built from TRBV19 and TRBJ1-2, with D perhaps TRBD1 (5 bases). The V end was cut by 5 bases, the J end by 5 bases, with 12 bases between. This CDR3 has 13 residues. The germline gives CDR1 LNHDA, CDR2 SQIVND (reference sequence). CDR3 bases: TGTGCCAGTAGTCCTCGGGGCGAGTATGGCTACACCTTC. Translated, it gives CASSPRGEYGYTF.

CDR3 in amino acids: CSARDWADTETQYF. The CDR3, as DNA: TGCAGTGCTAGAGATTGGGCCGACACGGAGACCCAGTACTTC. The chain has TRBV20-1 and TRBJ2-5; no firm D call. The CDR3 extends over 14 amino acids. Germline CDR1 is DFQATT and CDR2 is SNEGSKA (reference sequence). Trimming shortened V by 0 bases and J by 5 bases, and 13 bases separated the two germline ends.

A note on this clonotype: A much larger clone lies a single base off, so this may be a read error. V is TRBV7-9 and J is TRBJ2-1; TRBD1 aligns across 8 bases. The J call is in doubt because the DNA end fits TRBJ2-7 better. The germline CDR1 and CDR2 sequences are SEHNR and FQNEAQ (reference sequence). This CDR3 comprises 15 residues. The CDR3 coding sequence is TGTGCCAGCAGCTTGGGACAGGCCCCGGGTAATGAGCAGTACTTC. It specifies CASSLGQAPGNEQYF.

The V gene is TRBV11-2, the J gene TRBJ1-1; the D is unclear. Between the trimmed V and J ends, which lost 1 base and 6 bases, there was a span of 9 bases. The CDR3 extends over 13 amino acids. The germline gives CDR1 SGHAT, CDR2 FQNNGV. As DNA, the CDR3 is TGTGCCAGCAGCTTAGGTTGGAGACCTGAAGCTTTCTTT. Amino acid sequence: CASSLGWRPEAFF.

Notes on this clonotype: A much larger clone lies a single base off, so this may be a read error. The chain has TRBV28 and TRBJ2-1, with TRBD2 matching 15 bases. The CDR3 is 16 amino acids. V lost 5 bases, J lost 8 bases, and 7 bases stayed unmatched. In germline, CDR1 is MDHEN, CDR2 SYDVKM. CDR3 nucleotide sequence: TGTGCCAGCAGTCCTCGGACTAGCGGGAGGGTCGATGAGCAGTTCTTC. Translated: CASSPRTSGRVDEQFF.

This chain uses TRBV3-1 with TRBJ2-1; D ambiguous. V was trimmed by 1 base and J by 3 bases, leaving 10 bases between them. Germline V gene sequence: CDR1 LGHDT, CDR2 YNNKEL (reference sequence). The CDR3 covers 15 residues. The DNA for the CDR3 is TGTGCCAGCAGCCAAGGAGGTAGTTTCTACAATGAGCAGTTCTTC. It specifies CASSQGGSFYNEQFF.

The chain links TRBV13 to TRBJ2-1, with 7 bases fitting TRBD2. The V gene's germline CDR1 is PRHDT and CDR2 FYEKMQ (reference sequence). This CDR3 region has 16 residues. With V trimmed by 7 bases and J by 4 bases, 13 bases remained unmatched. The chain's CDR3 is CASTLSRPSGYNEQFF. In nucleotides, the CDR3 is TGTGCCAGCACCCTGTCTCGTCCTAGCGGATACAATGAGCAGTTCTTC.

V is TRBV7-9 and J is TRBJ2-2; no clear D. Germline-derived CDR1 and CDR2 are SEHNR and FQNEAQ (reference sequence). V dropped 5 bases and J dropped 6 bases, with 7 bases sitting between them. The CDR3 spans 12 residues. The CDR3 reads CASSPEPGELFF. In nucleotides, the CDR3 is TGTGCCAGCAGCCCTGAACCCGGGGAGCTGTTTTTT.

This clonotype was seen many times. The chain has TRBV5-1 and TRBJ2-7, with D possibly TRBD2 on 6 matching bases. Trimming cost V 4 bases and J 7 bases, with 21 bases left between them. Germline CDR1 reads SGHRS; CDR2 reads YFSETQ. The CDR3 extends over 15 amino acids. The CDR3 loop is CASSRSGTSELEQYF. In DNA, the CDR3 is TGCGCCAGCAGCCGTTCCGGGACTTCCGAGCTGGAGCAGTACTTC.

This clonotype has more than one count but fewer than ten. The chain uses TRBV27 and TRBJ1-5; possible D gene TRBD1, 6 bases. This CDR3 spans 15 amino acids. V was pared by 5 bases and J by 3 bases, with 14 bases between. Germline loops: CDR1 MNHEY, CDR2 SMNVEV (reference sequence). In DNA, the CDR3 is TGTGCCAGCAGTCTTTCGACAGGCGCCAATCAGCCCCAGCATTTT. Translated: CASSLSTGANQPQHF.

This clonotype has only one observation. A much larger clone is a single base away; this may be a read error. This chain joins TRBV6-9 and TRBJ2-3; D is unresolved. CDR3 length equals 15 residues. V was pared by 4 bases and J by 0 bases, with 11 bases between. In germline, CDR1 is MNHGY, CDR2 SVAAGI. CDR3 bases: TGTGCCAGCAGTTGCTCCCTCCCTAGCACAGATACGCAGTATTTT. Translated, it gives CASSCSLPSTDTQYF.